These 17 T cell receptor beta chains originate from one sample sequenced in a study of regulatory T cells in long-lasting Graves disease (dated by TCRdb to the early 2020s). Library generation was performed with multiplex PCR. Sequencing used an Illumina HiSeq 4000. TCR beta libraries were built with iRepertoire HTBI primers and Arm-PCR amplification of CDR3 regions. The raw public data were reprocessed by TCRdb itself: fastp quality trimming at Q25, MiXCR clonotype calling, in-frame beta chains only. Rows are combined by CDR3 protein, so each entry shows the most common genes and DNA. In all, the sample holds some 350,000 distinct CDR3 sequences, and around 16% of those were seen once. The biggest ten clones account for around 20% of the sample. What the time point label conveys for this sample: newly diagnosed GD, antithyroid drugs for less than 3 months. For both TCR sequencing and RNA sequencing, RNA was extracted from PBMCs using TRIzol.

These data were also filed under a second study, of T cells in Graves' hyperthyroidism and ophthalmopathy.

The sequences come from peripheral blood mononuclear cells (PBMCs), collected at new diagnosis, from a patient treated with antithyroid drugs. All receptors derive from a woman aged 18-29 years with Graves disease. Donor details come from another sample of the same person, matched by shared clones.

This clonotype was seen a handful of times. The gene calls are TRBV5-5 and TRBJ1-2; D is uncertain. The V gene lost 4 bases and the J gene lost 4 bases, with 20 bases spanning the gap. The CDR3 totals 16 residues. Per germline, CDR1 SGHKS and CDR2 YYEKEE (reference sequence). CDR3 DNA: TGTGCCAGCAGCCCGCGCGGTGGAAGAAACCTCTATGGCTACACCTTC. The encoded protein is CASSPRGGRNLYGYTF.

This clonotype came up many times. CDR3 sequence reads: CASSLKLTGYEQYF. CDR3 bases: TGTGCCAGCAGCTTAAAGTTGACAGGATACGAGCAGTACTTC. The chain has TRBV2 and TRBJ2-7; tentative D call: TRBD1 (6 bases). Trimming took off 6 bases at V and 4 bases at J, with 16 bases between the two ends. The germline CDR1 and CDR2 sequences are SNHLY and FYNNEI. The CDR3 is 14 residues long.

A word on this clonotype: Possible read error: a much larger clone is one base away. The gene calls are TRBV20-1 and TRBJ2-5; 7 bases are a match to TRBD2. The length of the CDR3 is 11 residues. Germline V gene lookup returns CDR1 DFQATT and CDR2 SNEGSKA (reference sequence). CDR3 in DNA: TGCAGTGCTAATTTGCGGGAGACCCAGTGCTTC. This translates into CSANLRETQCF.

The table lists this clonotype with many counts. This chain connects TRBV7-2 to TRBJ2-5; TRBD2 matches 11 bases. The V and J ends lost 1 base and 4 bases, in that order; junction bases with no gene match: 5. Germline V gene lookup returns CDR1 SGHTA and CDR2 FQGNSA. This CDR3 is built from 16 residues. The DNA for the CDR3 is TGTGCCAGCAGCTTAGTGGGCCTAGCGGGAGGAGAGACCCAGTACTTC. Translated: CASSLVGLAGGETQYF.

This chain links TRBV10-3 with TRBJ2-3, with D possibly being TRBD1 (5 bases). The DNA end lines up better with TRBJ1-1; the J call may be wrong. CDR1 and CDR2 (germline): ENHRY, SYGVKD. The CDR3 runs 12 residues. CDR3 sequence (DNA): TGTGCCATCAGTGAGTCGTCAGGGAGGGCTTTCTTT. Translated, it gives CAISESSGRAFF.

The chain couples TRBV7-6 to TRBJ1-6; D is possibly TRBD1 (5 bases). The CDR3 spans 17 residues. Germline V CDR1 and CDR2: SGHVS, FNYEAQ. V dropped 1 base and J dropped 9 bases, with 19 bases sitting between them. CDR3 DNA sequence: TGTGCCAGCAGCTTAGGCGTGTCGGCAGGGAGAAGTTCACCCCTCCACTTT. Protein: CASSLGVSAGRSSPLHF.

This clonotype was detected ten times or more. The rearrangement links TRBV28 to TRBJ2-5; 14 nucleotides match TRBD2. This CDR3 spans 17 amino acids. The ends lost 5 bases at V and 5 bases at J; junction bases unmatched: 10. Germline CDR1 reads MDHEN; CDR2 reads SYDVKM. CDR3 bases: TGTGCCAGCAGTACGGGGACTAGCGGGAGCTTTTGGGAGACCCAGTACTTC. Translating it yields CASSTGTSGSFWETQYF.

At least ten counts were recorded for this clonotype. The chain combines TRBV6-2 or TRBV6-3 with TRBJ2-5, with a tentative D call TRBD1 (5 bases). Germline V CDR1 and CDR2: MNHEY, SVGEGT. V was shortened by 7 bases and J by 6 bases, with 18 bases between the two germline ends. The CDR3 spans 14 residues. This CDR3 is CASTPQDRPQTQYF. Written as DNA, the CDR3 is TGTGCCAGCACCCCACAGGACCGGCCGCAGACCCAGTACTTC.

The chain carries TRBV2 and TRBJ2-1; 12 bases match TRBD2. This CDR3 comprises 16 residues. J lost 3 bases, V lost 4 bases, and 4 bases had no gene match. CDR1 is SNHLY, CDR2 FYNNEI, per germline. The CDR3 sequence is CASSGTSGAYYNEQFF. CDR3 nucleotides: TGTGCCAGCAGTGGGACTAGCGGGGCTTACTACAATGAGCAGTTCTTC.

This clonotype was observed at least ten times. The chain uses TRBV24-1 and TRBJ2-5; TRBD2 might be the D (5 bases). Germline CDR1 and CDR2: KGHDR and SFDVKD. This CDR3 is 17 amino acids long. Trimming pared 1 base from V and 4 bases from J, leaving 18 bases between. The CDR3 is CATSDLKGGHWGETQYF. Here the CDR3 DNA reads TGTGCCACCAGTGATTTAAAGGGCGGGCACTGGGGAGAGACCCAGTACTTC.

Worth noting for this clonotype: The junction departs from germline at one end; a sequencing error may be responsible. The V call is TRBV3-1, the J call TRBJ2-1; 14 positions agree with TRBD2. Germline CDR1 LGHDT, CDR2 YNNKEL (reference sequence). This CDR3 contains 20 residues. The CDR3 region is CASSQDPRTSGRRRYNEQSF. Here the CDR3 DNA reads TGTGCCAGCAGCCAGGACCCCCGGACTAGCGGGAGGCGACGTTACAATGAGCAGTCCTTC.

The V call is TRBV5-8, the J call TRBJ1-2; weak D call: TRBD1 (5 bases). The CDR3 runs 13 residues. V lost 2 bases and J 8 bases, leaving 13 bases between the germline ends. CDR1 and CDR2 from the germline V gene are SGHTS and YDEGEE. Here the CDR3 DNA reads TGTGCCAGCAGCTTTGGCCAGGGTAGAGGCTACACCTTC. Encoded protein: CASSFGQGRGYTF.

The chain links TRBV7-3 to TRBJ2-3; 7 bases are shared with TRBD1. Germline V CDR1 and CDR2: SGHTA, FQGTGA. The CDR3 extends over 15 amino acids. V lost 3 bases and J lost 4; bases outside the gene matches: 7. CDR3 loop: CASSFHLQGADTQYF. The DNA of the CDR3 is TGTGCCAGCAGCTTCCACCTCCAGGGGGCAGATACGCAGTATTTT.

As to this clonotype: The junction and the germline gene differ at one end; a read error may be behind it. V gene TRBV12-5 combines with J gene TRBJ1-2, with D possibly matching TRBD1 (6 bases). Germline loops: CDR1 LGHNT, CDR2 FRNRAP. The CDR3 covers 12 residues. This CDR3 is CVSGFPRGGYTF. CDR3 coding DNA: TGTGTTAGTGGTTTCCCCAGGGGCGGCTACACCTTC. The full variable domain, in which reference TRBV12-5 and TRBJ1-2 provide the parts outside the CDR3, is DARVTQTPRHKVTEMGQEVTMRCQPILGHNTVFWYRQTMMQGLELLAYFRNRAPLDDSGMPKDRFSAEMPDATLATLKIQPSEPRDSAVYFCVSGFPRGGYTFGSGTRLTVV.

This clonotype was recorded at least ten times. The gene calls are TRBV5-8 and TRBJ2-1; no clear D gene. Trimming left V 0 bases short and J 5 bases short, with 12 bases between. The germline V gene encodes CDR1 SGHTS and CDR2 YDEGEE. The CDR3 extends over 15 amino acids. The CDR3 reads CASSLGKLQNNEQFF. CDR3 nucleotides: TGTGCCAGCAGCTTGGGCAAACTCCAAAACAATGAGCAGTTCTTC.

This clonotype was observed many times. J is TRBJ2-5 and V is TRBV5-1; D might be TRBD1 (6 bases). Per the germline V gene, CDR1 is SGHRS and CDR2 is YFSETQ. CDR3 size: 16 residues. Trimming cost V 5 bases and J 5 bases, with 22 bases left between them. The DNA of the CDR3 is TGCGCCAGCAGACGAGTCCCGGACAGTCGTGGGGAGACCCAGTACTTC. This sequence encodes CASRRVPDSRGETQYF.

The J gene is TRBJ1-1, the V gene TRBV28; tentatively, D is TRBD1 (5 bases). The CDR3 covers 16 residues. From germline, CDR1 is MDHEN and CDR2 SYDVKM. Trimming took off 1 base at V and 1 base at J, with 13 bases between the two ends. The CDR3 reads CASSLLVGGWNTEAFF. The CDR3 DNA reads as TGTGCCAGCAGTTTATTGGTCGGGGGATGGAACACTGAAGCTTTCTTT. The whole variable domain, remainder taken from reference TRBV28 and TRBJ1-1, is DVKVTQSSRYLVKRTGEKVFLECVQDMDHENMFWYRQDPGLGLRLIYFSYDVKMKEKGDIPEGYSVSREKKERFSLILESASTNQTSMYLCASSLLVGGWNTEAFFGQGTRLTVV.